Shown below are 31 T cell receptor beta chains from a single sample sequenced in a study of post-analysis software for immune sequencing data. General study findings and limits: Patients carried roughly five TRBV segments more frequently than controls did, and TRBV5-6, TRBV5-1 and TRBV20-1 were among them.

These receptors' antigens are unknown. Presence of unique molecular identifiers characterized the TCR beta cDNA libraries. TCRdb re-analysed the PCR reads in MiXCR, keeping a single row per CDR3 protein. The sample lists roughly 800,000 distinct CDR3 sequences; 40% to 55% were seen once. Sequenced material: blood. The receptors shown here come from a girl between 10 and 17 years old with multiple sclerosis.

Note on this clonotype: This likely comes from a read error, as the CDR3 has no conserved phenylalanine or tryptophan at its end. V is TRBV20-1 and J is TRBJ2-1; 9 nucleotides line up with TRBD2. Trimming took 6 bases from V and 8 from J; bases not matched to a gene: 2. The V gene's germline CDR1 is DFQATT and CDR2 SNEGSKA (reference sequence). The CDR3 loop spans 11 amino acids. CDR3 sequence reads: CSAGLADEQFL. The CDR3, as DNA: TGCAGTGCGGGACTAGCCGATGAGCAGTTCTTA.

This clonotype showed up just a few times. V gene TRBV20-1 combines with J gene TRBJ1-2; D is perhaps TRBD1 (5 bases). Germline CDR1 reads DFQATT; CDR2 reads SNEGSKA (reference sequence). Trimming cost V 0 bases and J 5 bases, with 16 bases left between them. CDR3 length: 15 residues. The CDR3 reads CSARDLGVGLYGYTF. DNA for the CDR3: TGCAGTGCTAGAGACTTGGGGGTGGGGCTTTATGGCTACACCTTC.

This chain connects TRBV20-1 to TRBJ2-7, with TRBD1 as a possible D gene (5 bases). Germline-derived CDR1 and CDR2 are DFQATT and SNEGSKA (reference sequence). The V end was cut by 1 base, the J end by 5 bases, with 12 bases between. The CDR3 is 13 amino acids. CDR3: CSARGQTGHEQYF. CDR3 bases: TGCAGTGCTAGAGGGCAAACAGGCCACGAGCAGTACTTC.

The CDR3 reads CASQLNPGSSYEQYF. In DNA, the CDR3 is TGTGCCAGCCAGCTTAATCCGGGTAGCTCCTACGAGCAGTACTTC. This chain uses TRBV7-2 with TRBJ2-7; no firm D call. Germline V gives CDR1 SGHTA, CDR2 FQGNSA. The CDR3 extends over 15 amino acids. Trimming stripped 8 bases from V and 0 bases from J, with 17 bases between.

This chain connects TRBV28 to TRBJ2-7, with D possibly being TRBD1 or TRBD2 (5 bases each). The CDR3 contains 15 residues. The V end was cut by 3 bases, the J end by 0 bases, with 12 bases between. The germline gives CDR1 MDHEN, CDR2 SYDVKM. The CDR3 loop reads CASSFLGPSSYEQYF. The CDR3 DNA reads as TGTGCCAGCAGTTTCCTGGGACCCAGCTCCTACGAGCAGTACTTC.

The gene calls are TRBV9 and TRBJ2-1; a possible D gene is TRBD2 (5 bases). Germline V gene sequence: CDR1 SGDLS, CDR2 YYNGEE. The CDR3 contains 16 residues. V was pared by 4 bases and J by 10 bases, with 24 bases between. The CDR3 here is CASSISSGSGVTEQFF. The CDR3 coding sequence is TGTGCCAGCAGCATCAGTAGTGGGAGTGGAGTGACGGAGCAGTTCTTC.

The rearrangement uses TRBV28 and TRBJ2-7; 7 positions match TRBD1. There are 17 residues in the CDR3. V lost 3 bases to trimming and J lost 0 bases; unmatched junction nucleotides: 11. Germline loops: CDR1 MDHEN, CDR2 SYDVKM. CDR3 residues: CASSLVPGGGSSYEQYF. As DNA, the CDR3 is TGTGCCAGCAGTTTGGTACCAGGGGGTGGGAGCTCCTACGAGCAGTACTTC.

The CDR3 DNA sequence: TGTGCCAGCAGTTACGATCGGAACGGCTTGTTGACCCAGTACTTC. It yields the protein CASSYDRNGLLTQYF. V is TRBV6-2 or TRBV6-3 and J is TRBJ2-5; no clear D gene. CDR1 MNHEY and CDR2 SVGEGT come from the germline V gene. The V gene lost 2 bases and the J gene lost 7 bases, with 17 bases spanning the gap. This CDR3 spans 15 amino acids.

Only a few counts were recorded for this clonotype. The V call is TRBV29-1, the J call TRBJ2-3; D unresolved. This CDR3 has 14 amino acids. Per germline, CDR1 SQVTM and CDR2 ANQGSEA. Trimming took off 4 bases at V and 0 bases at J, with 11 bases between the two ends. Written as DNA, the CDR3 is TGCAGCGTTGGAGGAACCATAAGCACAGATACGCAGTATTTT. The encoded protein is CSVGGTISTDTQYF.

V gene TRBV7-2 combines with J gene TRBJ2-2, with 9 positions matching TRBD2. V gave up 3 bases and J gave up 7 bases; unmatched junction bases: 6. Germline-derived CDR1 and CDR2 are SGHTA and FQGNSA. The CDR3 is made up of 15 amino acids. The CDR3 coding sequence is TGTGCCAGCAGCTTGTTAGCGGGAGCGGTCGGGGAGCTGTTTTTT. Its protein is CASSLLAGAVGELFF.

In its sample, this clonotype was seen a few times. The chain carries TRBV10-3 and TRBJ1-1; 8 bases map to TRBD1. CDR1 is ENHRY and CDR2 is SYGVKD in the germline V gene. The CDR3 spans 17 residues. Trimming removed 1 base from V and 10 bases from J; junction bases left unmatched: 17. For the CDR3, the DNA is TGTGCCATCAGTGAGTTATTAGGACAGGGAGGTTCCGTCGGAGCTTTCTTT. This gives the protein CAISELLGQGGSVGAFF.

In its sample, this clonotype was seen a few times. The chain recombines TRBV6-2 or TRBV6-3 with TRBJ2-4; D is possibly TRBD1 (7 bases). V was shortened by 8 bases and J by 2 bases, with 22 bases between the two germline ends. CDR1 MNHEY and CDR2 SVGEGT come from the germline V gene. The CDR3 runs to 17 residues. The DNA for the CDR3 is TGTGCCAGCTCCCTGGGAGGACAGGCCTATACCAAAAACATTCAGTACTTC. Amino acid sequence: CASSLGGQAYTKNIQYF.

The CDR3 DNA sequence: TGTGCCAGCAGTCAGACCGGGACAGGGTTACAAGAGACCCAGTACTTC. Translation gives CASSQTGTGLQETQYF. V is TRBV6-5 and J is TRBJ2-5; 9 nucleotides agree with TRBD1. The ends lost 5 bases at V and 2 bases at J; junction bases unmatched: 9. Germline CDR1 is MNHEY and CDR2 is SVGAGI. The CDR3 is 16 amino acids.

The CDR3 loop reads CASSFKDAHLRGIEQFF. The CDR3 nucleotides read TGTGCCAGCAGCTTTAAGGACGCACATTTACGGGGCATTGAGCAGTTCTTC. V and J are TRBV7-9 and TRBJ2-1; either TRBD1 or TRBD2 may supply D (5 bases each). V was clipped by 3 bases and J by 9 bases, with 24 bases between them. Per germline, CDR1 SEHNR and CDR2 FQNEAQ (reference sequence). This CDR3 comprises 17 residues.

This sequence joins TRBV12-3 or TRBV12-4 and TRBJ2-7; D is unresolved. V was trimmed by 7 bases and J by 4 bases, leaving 8 bases between them. The CDR3 sequence is 11 residues long. The CDR3 nucleotides read TGTGCCAGCACCTGGGCGTACGAGCAGTACTTC. It translates to CASTWAYEQYF.

The chain joins TRBV24-1 to TRBJ1-2; 7 bases line up with TRBD1. The CDR3 has 13 amino acids. The ends lost 1 base at V and 7 bases at J; junction bases unmatched: 2. Germline CDR1 KGHDR, CDR2 SFDVKD. CDR3 sequence reads: CATSDFTGAGYTF. CDR3 DNA sequence: TGTGCCACCAGTGATTTTACAGGGGCTGGCTACACCTTC.

The J gene is TRBJ2-5, the V gene TRBV2; tentative D call: TRBD1 (6 bases). The CDR3 contains 14 residues. Germline lookup yields CDR1 SNHLY and CDR2 FYNNEI. V dropped 2 bases and J dropped 1 base, with 8 bases sitting between them. Written as DNA, the CDR3 is TGTGCCAGCAGTGAACCGGACAGCCAAGAGACCCAGTACTTC. This gives the protein CASSEPDSQETQYF.

The DNA of the CDR3 is TGTGCCAGCAGCGCCTCCGGGACTAGCCGCCTGTTCTTC. It codes for CASSASGTSRLFF. V gene TRBV7-9 combines with J gene TRBJ2-1, with 9 bases lining up with TRBD2. With V trimmed by 5 bases and J by 15 bases, 11 bases remained unmatched. CDR3 length: 13 amino acids. CDR1 SEHNR and CDR2 FQNEAQ come from the germline V gene (reference sequence). The entire variable domain, with the rest obtained from reference TRBV7-9 and TRBJ2-1, is as follows: DTGVSQNPRHKITKRGQNVTFRCDPISEHNRLYWYRQTLGQGPEFLTYFQNEAQLEKSRLLSDRFSAERPKGSFSTLEIQRTEQGDSAMYLCASSASGTSRLFFGPGTRLTVL.

The chain combines TRBV12-3 or TRBV12-4 with TRBJ2-1, with 8 bases that match TRBD1. CDR3 size: 13 residues. With V trimmed by 3 bases and J by 10 bases, 5 bases remained unmatched. CDR3 coding DNA: TGTGCCAGCAGTTTCACAGGGGGAGGCGAGCAGTTCTTC. This encodes CASSFTGGGEQFF.

The chain links TRBV27 to TRBJ2-6; D is ambiguous. V shed 2 bases and J shed 4 bases, with 15 bases lying between them. This CDR3 has 17 amino acids. CDR1 is MNHEY, CDR2 SMNVEV, per germline (reference sequence). The CDR3 loop reads CASSLTRTDPGANVLTF. The CDR3 nucleotides read TGTGCCAGCAGTTTAACCCGGACGGACCCGGGGGCCAACGTCCTGACTTTC.

V and J are TRBV15 and TRBJ2-1; the D gene could be TRBD1 or TRBD2 (5 bases each). V was cut by 0 bases and J by 6 bases, with 12 bases left in between. CDR1 LNHNV and CDR2 YYDKDF come from the germline V gene (reference sequence). The CDR3 covers 15 residues. CDR3 coding DNA: TGTGCCACCAGCAGAGATCGAGGGGCAGGCAATGAGCAGTTCTTC. Amino acid sequence: CATSRDRGAGNEQFF.

CDR3 DNA: TGCAGCGTCGATAGACAGGGTGGCCGGCAAGAGACCCAGTACTTC. This encodes CSVDRQGGRQETQYF. V gene TRBV29-1 combines with J gene TRBJ2-5, with TRBD1 matching over 7 bases. Looked up from germline, CDR1 is SQVTM and CDR2 is ANQGSEA. V lost 6 bases, J lost 2 bases, and 12 bases stayed unmatched. There are 15 residues in the CDR3.

J is TRBJ2-2 and V is TRBV7-2; either TRBD1 or TRBD2 may fit D (6 bases each). CDR3 length equals 17 residues. CDR1 SGHTA and CDR2 FQGNSA come from the germline V gene. The V end lost 5 bases, the J end lost 1 base, and 17 bases lay between the germline ends. The CDR3: CASSLLTGAGNTGELFF. The DNA of the CDR3 is TGTGCCAGCAGCCTTTTGACGGGGGCCGGGAACACCGGGGAGCTGTTTTTT. Full variable domain (remainder filled in from reference TRBV7-2 and TRBJ2-2): GAGVSQSPSNKVTEKGKDVELRCDPISGHTALYWYRQSLGQGLEFLIYFQGNSAPDKSGLPSDRFSAERTGGSVSTLTIQRTQQEDSAVYLCASSLLTGAGNTGELFFGEGSRLTVL.

The chain uses TRBV12-3 or TRBV12-4 and TRBJ2-3; 9 bases are shared with TRBD2. J gave up 2 bases and V 3 bases, and 6 bases lay outside the gene matches. The CDR3 spans 16 residues. As DNA, the CDR3 is TGTGCCAGCAGTTTCTCCGGGACTAGCCCCACAGATACGCAGTATTTT. It yields the protein CASSFSGTSPTDTQYF.

The CDR3 DNA reads as TGCAGCGCCTTGACCGAGAGGGAAGGTCAGCCCCAGCATTTT. This translates into CSALTEREGQPQHF. This chain connects TRBV29-1 to TRBJ1-5, with D hard to call. V was cut by 7 bases and J by 6 bases, with 19 bases left in between. CDR3 length equals 14 residues. The germline V gene encodes CDR1 SQVTM and CDR2 ANQGSEA.

This clonotype was picked up a small number of times. J is TRBJ2-4 and V is TRBV12-3 or TRBV12-4, with D possibly called TRBD1 or TRBD2 (5 bases each). Trimming left V 9 bases short and J 14 bases short, with 23 bases between. This CDR3 spans 13 amino acids. The CDR3 nucleotides are TGTGCCAGTAATGCCGGGGCGGAAGGGAGTAAGTACTTC. Translation gives CASNAGAEGSKYF.

This clonotype appeared a few times. The chain carries TRBV28 and TRBJ2-4; 9 bases are a match to TRBD1. The end of the DNA is better explained by TRBJ2-7, so the J call may be wrong. Germline lookup yields CDR1 MDHEN and CDR2 SYDVKM. The CDR3 covers 14 residues. This CDR3 is CASRSPGTGNEQYF. The CDR3, as DNA: TGTGCCAGCAGATCTCCCGGGACAGGGAACGAGCAGTACTTC.

The rearrangement joins TRBV11-2 to TRBJ2-1; maybe TRBD2 (6 bases). V was cut by 0 bases and J by 5 bases, with 26 bases left in between. CDR3 length: 20 amino acids. Per germline, CDR1 SGHAT and CDR2 FQNNGV. The CDR3 bases are TGTGCCAGCAGCTTAGATGGTCTCGCCCCCGAACGGGAGATACACAATGAGCAGTTCTTC. Protein product: CASSLDGLAPEREIHNEQFF.

This clonotype came up a few times. V and J are TRBV19 and TRBJ1-1; D perhaps matches TRBD1 (5 bases). The CDR3 is 15 amino acids. V was trimmed by 1 base and J by 7 bases, leaving 16 bases between them. Germline CDR1 and CDR2: LNHDA and SQIVND (reference sequence). This CDR3 is CASSIAAGTPGEAFF. The DNA for the CDR3 is TGTGCCAGTAGTATAGCCGCGGGGACCCCCGGTGAAGCTTTCTTT.

The chain's CDR3 is CASSQTRDRGTEAFF. The CDR3 bases are TGTGCCAGCAGTCAGACTCGGGACAGGGGGACTGAAGCTTTCTTT. The J gene is TRBJ1-1, the V gene TRBV12-3 or TRBV12-4; TRBD1 agrees at 11 bases. This CDR3 has 15 residues. Trimming cost V 5 bases and J 5 bases; bases outside gene matches: 7.

The V gene is TRBV5-1, the J gene TRBJ2-7; maybe TRBD2 (5 bases). Trimming took off 4 bases at V and 0 bases at J, with 11 bases between the two ends. Germline CDR1 SGHRS, CDR2 YFSETQ. The CDR3 contains 14 residues. The CDR3: CASSPEGHSYEQYF. CDR3 nucleotide sequence: TGCGCCAGCAGCCCCGAGGGCCACTCCTACGAGCAGTACTTC.